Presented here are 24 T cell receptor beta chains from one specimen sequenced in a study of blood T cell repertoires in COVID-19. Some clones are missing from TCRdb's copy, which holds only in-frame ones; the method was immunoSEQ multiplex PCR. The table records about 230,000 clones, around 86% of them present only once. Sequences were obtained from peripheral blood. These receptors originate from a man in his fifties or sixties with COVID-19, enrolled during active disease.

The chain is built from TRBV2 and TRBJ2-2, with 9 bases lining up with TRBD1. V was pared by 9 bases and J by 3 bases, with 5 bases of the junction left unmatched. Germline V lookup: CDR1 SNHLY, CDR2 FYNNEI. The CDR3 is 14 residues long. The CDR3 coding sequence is TGTGCCAGATCGGGACAGGGCGACACCGGGGAGCTGTTTTTT. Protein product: CARSGQGDTGELFF.

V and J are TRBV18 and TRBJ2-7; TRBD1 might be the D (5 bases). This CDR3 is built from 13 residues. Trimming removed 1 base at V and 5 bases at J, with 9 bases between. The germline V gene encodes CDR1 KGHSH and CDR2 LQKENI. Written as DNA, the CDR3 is TGTGCCAGCTCACCACTGACAGCAGACGAGCAGTACTTC. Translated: CASSPLTADEQYF.

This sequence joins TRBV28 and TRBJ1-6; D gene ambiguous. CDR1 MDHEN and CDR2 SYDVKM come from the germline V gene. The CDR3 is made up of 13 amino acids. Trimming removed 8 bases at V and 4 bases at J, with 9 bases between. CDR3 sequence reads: CASSVKYNSPLHF. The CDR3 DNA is TGTGCCAGCTCAGTAAAGTATAATTCACCCCTCCACTTT.

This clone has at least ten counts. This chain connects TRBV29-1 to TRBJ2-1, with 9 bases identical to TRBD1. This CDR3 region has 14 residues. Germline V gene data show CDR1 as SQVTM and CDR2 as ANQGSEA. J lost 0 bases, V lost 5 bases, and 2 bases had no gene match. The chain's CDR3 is CSVLGQGSYNEQFF. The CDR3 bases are TGCAGCGTTCTGGGACAGGGCTCCTACAATGAGCAGTTCTTC.

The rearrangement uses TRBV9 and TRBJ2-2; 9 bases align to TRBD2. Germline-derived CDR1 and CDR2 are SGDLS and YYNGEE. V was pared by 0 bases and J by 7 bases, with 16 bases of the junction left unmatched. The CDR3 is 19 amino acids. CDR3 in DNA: TGTGCCAGCAGCGTAGAAGGGGTAGCGGGGGACCTACCGGTCGGGGAGCTGTTTTTT. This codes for CASSVEGVAGDLPVGELFF.

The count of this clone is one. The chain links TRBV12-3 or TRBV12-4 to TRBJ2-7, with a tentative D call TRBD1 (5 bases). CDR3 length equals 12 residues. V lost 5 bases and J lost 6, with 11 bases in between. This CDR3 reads CASSPWTTEQYF. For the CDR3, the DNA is TGTGCCAGCAGTCCCTGGACAACCGAGCAGTACTTC.

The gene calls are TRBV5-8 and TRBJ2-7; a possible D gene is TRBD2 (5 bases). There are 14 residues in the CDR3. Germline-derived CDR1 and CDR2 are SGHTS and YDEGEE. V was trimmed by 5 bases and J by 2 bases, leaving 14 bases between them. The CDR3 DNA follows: TGTGCCAGCAGACATGCCGGGAACCCCTACGAGCAGTACTTC. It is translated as CASRHAGNPYEQYF.

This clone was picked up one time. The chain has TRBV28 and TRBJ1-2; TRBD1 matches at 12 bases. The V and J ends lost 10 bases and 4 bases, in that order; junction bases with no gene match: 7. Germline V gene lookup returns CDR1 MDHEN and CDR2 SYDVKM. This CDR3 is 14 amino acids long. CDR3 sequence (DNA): TGTGCCACCACTAGGGACAGGGGGCCCTATGGCTACACCTTC. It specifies CATTRDRGPYGYTF.

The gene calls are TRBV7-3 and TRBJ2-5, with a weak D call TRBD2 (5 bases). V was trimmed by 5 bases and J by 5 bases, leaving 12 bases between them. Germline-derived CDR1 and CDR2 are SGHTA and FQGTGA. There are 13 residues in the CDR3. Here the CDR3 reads CASSPGVGETQYF. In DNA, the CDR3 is TGTGCCAGCAGCCCCGGGGTGGGGGAGACCCAGTACTTC.

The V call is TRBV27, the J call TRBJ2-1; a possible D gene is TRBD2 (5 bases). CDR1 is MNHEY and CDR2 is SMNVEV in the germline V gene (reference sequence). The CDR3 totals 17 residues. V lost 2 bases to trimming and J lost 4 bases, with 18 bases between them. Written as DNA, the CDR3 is TGTGCCAGCAGTTTAGGTTTAACGCGCGGGTCATACAATGAGCAGTTCTTC. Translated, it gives CASSLGLTRGSYNEQFF.

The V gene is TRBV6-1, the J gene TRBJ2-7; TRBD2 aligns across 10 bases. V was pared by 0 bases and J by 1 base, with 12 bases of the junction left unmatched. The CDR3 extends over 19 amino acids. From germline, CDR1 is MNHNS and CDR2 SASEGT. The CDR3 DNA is TGTGCCAGCAGTGAAGCGACTGCCCTCCTAGCGGGAGATTCCTACGAGCAGTACTTC. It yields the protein CASSEATALLAGDSYEQYF.

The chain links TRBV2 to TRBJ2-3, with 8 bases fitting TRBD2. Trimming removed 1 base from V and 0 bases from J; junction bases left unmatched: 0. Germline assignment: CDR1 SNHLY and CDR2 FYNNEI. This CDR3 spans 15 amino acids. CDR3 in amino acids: CASSEGTSSTDTQYF. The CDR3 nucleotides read TGTGCCAGCAGTGAAGGGACTAGCAGCACAGATACGCAGTATTTT.

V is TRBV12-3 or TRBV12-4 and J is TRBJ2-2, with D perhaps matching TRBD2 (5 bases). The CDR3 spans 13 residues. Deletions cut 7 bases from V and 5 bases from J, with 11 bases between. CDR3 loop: CASISDWTGELFF. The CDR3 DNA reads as TGTGCCAGCATCTCGGACTGGACCGGGGAGCTGTTTTTT.

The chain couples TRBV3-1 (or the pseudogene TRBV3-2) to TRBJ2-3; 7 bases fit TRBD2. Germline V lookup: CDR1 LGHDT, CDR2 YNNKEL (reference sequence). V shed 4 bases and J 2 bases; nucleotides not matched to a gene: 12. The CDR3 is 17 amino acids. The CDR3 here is CASSRNAGGNPTDTQYF. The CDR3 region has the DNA TGTGCCAGCAGCCGGAATGCCGGGGGGAACCCCACAGATACGCAGTATTTT.

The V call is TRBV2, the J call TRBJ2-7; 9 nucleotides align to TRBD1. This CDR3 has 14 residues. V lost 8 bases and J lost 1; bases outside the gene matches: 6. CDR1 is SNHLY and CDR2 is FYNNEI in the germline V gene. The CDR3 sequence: CASWPGQGSYEQYF. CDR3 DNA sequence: TGTGCCAGCTGGCCGGGACAGGGATCCTACGAGCAGTACTTC. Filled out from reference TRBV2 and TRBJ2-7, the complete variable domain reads EPEVTQTPSHQVTQMGQEVILRCVPISNHLYFYWYRQILGQKVEFLVSFYNNEISEKSEIFDDQFSVERPDGSNFTLKIRSTKLEDSAMYFCASWPGQGSYEQYFGPGTRLTVT.

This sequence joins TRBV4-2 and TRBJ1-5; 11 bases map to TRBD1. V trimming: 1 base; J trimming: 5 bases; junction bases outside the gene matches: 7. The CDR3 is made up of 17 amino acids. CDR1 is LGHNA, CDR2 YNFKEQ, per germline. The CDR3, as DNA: TGTGCCAGCAGCCAAGCTGGGGGGACAGGGGGTTATCAGCCCCAGCATTTT. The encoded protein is CASSQAGGTGGYQPQHF.

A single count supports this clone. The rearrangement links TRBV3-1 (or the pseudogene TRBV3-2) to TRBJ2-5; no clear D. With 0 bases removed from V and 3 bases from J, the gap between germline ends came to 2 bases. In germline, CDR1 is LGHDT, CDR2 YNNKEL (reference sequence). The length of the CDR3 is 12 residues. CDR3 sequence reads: CASSQDEETQYF. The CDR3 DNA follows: TGTGCCAGCAGCCAAGACGAAGAGACCCAGTACTTC.

The CDR3 here is CASSLAWGLASGEQFF. The CDR3 nucleotides read TGTGCCAGCAGCTTGGCCTGGGGACTAGCGTCCGGGGAGCAGTTCTTC. This sequence joins TRBV5-4 and TRBJ2-1; 10 nucleotides agree with TRBD2. Per the germline V gene, CDR1 is SGHNT and CDR2 is YYREEE (reference sequence). V shed 0 bases and J 10 bases; nucleotides not matched to a gene: 10. The CDR3 sequence is 16 residues long.

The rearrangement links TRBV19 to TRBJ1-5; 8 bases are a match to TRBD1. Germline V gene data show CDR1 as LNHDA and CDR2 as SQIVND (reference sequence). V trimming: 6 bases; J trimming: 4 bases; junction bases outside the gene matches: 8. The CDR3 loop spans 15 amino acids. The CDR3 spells CASRGGQVSNQPQHF. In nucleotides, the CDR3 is TGTGCCAGTAGGGGGGGACAGGTTTCTAATCAGCCCCAGCATTTT.

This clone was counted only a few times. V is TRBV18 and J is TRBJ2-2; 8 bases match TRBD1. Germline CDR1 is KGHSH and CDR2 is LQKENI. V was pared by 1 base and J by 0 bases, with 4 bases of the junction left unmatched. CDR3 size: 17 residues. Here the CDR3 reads CASSPLPTGANTGELFF. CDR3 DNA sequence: TGTGCCAGCTCACCACTTCCGACAGGGGCGAACACCGGGGAGCTGTTTTTT.

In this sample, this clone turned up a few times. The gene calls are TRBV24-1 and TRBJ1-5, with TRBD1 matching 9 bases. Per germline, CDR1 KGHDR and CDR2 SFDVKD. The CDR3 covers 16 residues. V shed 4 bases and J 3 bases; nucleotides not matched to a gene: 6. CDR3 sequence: CATSEPDRGDNQPQHF. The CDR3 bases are TGTGCCACCAGTGAACCCGACAGGGGGGACAATCAGCCCCAGCATTTT.

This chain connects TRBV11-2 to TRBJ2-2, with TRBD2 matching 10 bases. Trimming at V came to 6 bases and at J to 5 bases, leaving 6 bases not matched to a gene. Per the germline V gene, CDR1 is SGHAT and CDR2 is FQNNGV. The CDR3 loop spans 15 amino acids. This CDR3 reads CASSDLAGVTGELFF. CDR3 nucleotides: TGTGCCAGCAGTGATCTAGCGGGGGTTACCGGGGAGCTGTTTTTT.

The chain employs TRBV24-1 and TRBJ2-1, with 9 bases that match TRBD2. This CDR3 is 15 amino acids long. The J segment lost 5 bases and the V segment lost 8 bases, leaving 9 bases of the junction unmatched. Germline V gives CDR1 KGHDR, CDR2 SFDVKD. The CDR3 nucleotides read TGTGCCACCATCCTCCGGACTAGCGCCAACAATGAGCAGTTCTTC. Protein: CATILRTSANNEQFF.

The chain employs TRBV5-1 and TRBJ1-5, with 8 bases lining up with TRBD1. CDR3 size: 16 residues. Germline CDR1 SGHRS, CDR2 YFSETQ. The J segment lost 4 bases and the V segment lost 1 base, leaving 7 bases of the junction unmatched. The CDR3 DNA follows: TGCGCCAGCAGCTTGTCCGGACAGGGAGGGAATCAGCCCCAGCATTTT. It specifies CASSLSGQGGNQPQHF.